The 30 T cell receptor beta chains below all came from one sample that was sequenced in a study of cytomegalovirus exposure and HLA in healthy donors. PCR involved 60 Vbeta and 13 Jbeta primers. Sequenced by immunoSEQ multiplex PCR; TCRdb stores in-frame clones only, minus some. Of 95,000 to 150,000 clones listed, 80% were seen once; the top ten hold 2.1%. Sequencing was carried out using PBMCs. These receptor sequences come from a man in his thirties or forties in good health and CMV-seronegative.

The chain combines TRBV9 with TRBJ1-4, with D possibly TRBD1 on 6 matching bases. The CDR3 is made up of 15 amino acids. Trimming shortened V by 4 bases and J by 4 bases, and 14 bases separated the two germline ends. CDR1 and CDR2 (germline): SGDLS, YYNGEE. The CDR3 spells CASSLLQGSNEKLFF. CDR3 bases: TGTGCCAGCAGCCTCTTACAGGGAAGTAATGAAAAACTGTTTTTT.

The chain carries TRBV5-1 and TRBJ1-1; 8 positions agree with TRBD1. J lost 5 bases, V lost 4 bases, and 10 bases had no gene match. The CDR3 totals 15 residues. Germline CDR1 SGHRS, CDR2 YFSETQ. The DNA for the CDR3 is TGCGCCAGCAGCCGGACAGGGATCGAGAGGACTGAAGCTTTCTTT. Its translation is CASSRTGIERTEAFF. Based on the CDR3 plus reference TRBV5-1 and TRBJ1-1, the full variable domain is KAGVTQTPRYLIKTRGQQVTLSCSPISGHRSVSWYQQTPGQGLQFLFEYFSETQRNKGNFPGRFSGRQFSNSRSEMNVSTLELGDSALYLCASSRTGIERTEAFFGQGTRLTVV.

As regards this clone: The junction does not match germline at one end; this may be a read error. This chain uses TRBV29-1 with TRBJ2-4, with no clear D. Germline CDR1 and CDR2: SQVTM and ANQGSEA. The CDR3 runs to 11 residues. Written as DNA, the CDR3 is TGCAGCGTTGAATGGGCAAACAGTCAGTACTTC. It translates to CSVEWANSQYF.

The gene calls are TRBV2 and TRBJ1-2; D might be TRBD1 (6 bases). The CDR3 contains 16 residues. Trimming shortened V by 1 base and J by 4 bases, and 16 bases separated the two germline ends. Germline V lookup: CDR1 SNHLY, CDR2 FYNNEI. The CDR3, as DNA: TGTGCCAGCAGTGAAGAGTTCGGGGGGCGCAGCTATGGCTACACCTTC. Translation gives CASSEEFGGRSYGYTF.

The V and J genes are TRBV11-2 and TRBJ2-5; 9 bases align to TRBD1. The CDR3 loop spans 15 amino acids. CDR1 is SGHAT and CDR2 is FQNNGV in the germline V gene. V was clipped by 5 bases and J by 5 bases; unmatched bases: 9. The CDR3 sequence is CASSLRTGVGETQYF. CDR3 coding DNA: TGTGCCAGCAGCCTCCGGACAGGGGTAGGCGAGACCCAGTACTTC.

With respect to this clone: The same CDR3 can be traced to other DNA sequences in this sample. This chain joins TRBV7-2 and TRBJ1-6; possible D gene TRBD1, 6 bases. Trimming shortened V by 9 bases and J by 12 bases, and 15 bases separated the two germline ends. The CDR3 covers 12 residues. Germline CDR1 and CDR2: SGHTA and FQGNSA. This CDR3 is CASSPGQLPLHF. The CDR3 DNA reads as TGTGCCAGTAGCCCAGGACAGTTACCCCTCCACTTT.

The chain couples TRBV4-2 to TRBJ2-3; 11 positions match TRBD2. CDR1 is LGHNA and CDR2 is YNFKEQ in the germline V gene. The J segment lost 4 bases and the V segment lost 0 bases, leaving 12 bases of the junction unmatched. The CDR3 runs to 19 residues. CDR3 protein: CASSQDPASGGFGADTQYF. The CDR3 coding sequence is TGTGCCAGCAGCCAAGATCCGGCTAGCGGGGGGTTCGGGGCAGATACGCAGTATTTT.

The gene calls are TRBV4-1 and TRBJ2-3; 7 nucleotides line up with TRBD2. The CDR3 extends over 16 amino acids. The V gene's germline CDR1 is MGHRA and CDR2 YSYEKL. The trim removed 3 bases at V and 2 bases at J, leaving 8 bases unmatched. CDR3 bases: TGCGCCAGCAGCCAGGGACTCGCGGGGGACACAGATACGCAGTATTTT. This translates into CASSQGLAGDTDTQYF.

The table lists this clone with a few counts. The chain has TRBV14 and TRBJ2-5; D not certain. Trimming stripped 0 bases from V and 7 bases from J, with 6 bases between. The CDR3 totals 12 residues. Germline values: CDR1 SGHDN, CDR2 FVKESK. In DNA, the CDR3 is TGTGCCAGCAGCCAAGATGAGAGGACCCAGTACTTC. It translates to CASSQDERTQYF.

This clone has a single count. The chain links TRBV28 to TRBJ1-1, with D perhaps TRBD1 (6 bases). CDR1 is MDHEN and CDR2 is SYDVKM in the germline V gene. The CDR3 is made up of 13 amino acids. Trimming removed 5 bases from V and 1 base from J, with 8 bases in between. This CDR3 is CASSRQANTEAFF. CDR3 DNA sequence: TGTGCCAGCAGTCGACAGGCGAACACTGAAGCTTTCTTT.

The J gene is TRBJ1-5, the V gene TRBV7-2, with D perhaps TRBD1 (5 bases). The CDR3 length is 13 residues. The germline CDR1 and CDR2 sequences are SGHTA and FQGNSA. The germline V and J ends were trimmed by 4 bases and 2 bases, with 6 bases remaining between them. The CDR3 protein is CASSSRGNQPQHF. CDR3 DNA sequence: TGTGCCAGCAGCTCCAGGGGCAATCAGCCCCAGCATTTT.

This clone came up once. Germline and junction disagree at one end, which may indicate a read error. This chain joins TRBV27 and TRBJ2-6; 7 bases match TRBD1. CDR1 and CDR2 from the germline V gene are MNHEY and SMNVEV (reference sequence). This CDR3 contains 17 residues. CDR3 DNA: TGTGCCACGAGACTCCTCAGGGGGTCCTCTGGGGCCAACGGCCTGACTTTC. Encoded protein: CATRLLRGSSGANGLTF.

This chain uses TRBV5-1 with TRBJ2-5; tentatively, D is TRBD2 (5 bases). Trimming cost V 0 bases and J 1 base, with 16 bases left between them. The germline V gene has CDR1 SGHRS and CDR2 YFSETQ. This CDR3 is built from 17 residues. CDR3 coding DNA: TGCGCCAGCAGCTTGGGGTTAAGGGAGAGGGCCCAAGAGACCCAGTACTTC. Amino acid sequence: CASSLGLRERAQETQYF.

This clone was seen just once. The rearrangement links TRBV6-1 to TRBJ1-4; D is unresolved. The germline gives CDR1 MNHNS, CDR2 SASEGT. Trimming took 7 bases from V and 2 from J, leaving 11 bases between them. This CDR3 has 14 amino acids. The CDR3 spells CASTEVSTNEKLFF. The CDR3, as DNA: TGTGCCAGCACAGAAGTGTCGACTAATGAAAAACTGTTTTTT.

This chain links TRBV6-4 with TRBJ1-1; unclear D gene. The CDR3 has 13 amino acids. Germline CDR1 and CDR2: MRHNA and SNTAGT. The V end lost 7 bases, the J end lost 1 base, and 10 bases lay between the germline ends. The CDR3: CASKSSENTEAFF. The DNA of the CDR3 is TGTGCCAGCAAGAGTTCTGAGAACACTGAAGCTTTCTTT.

This clone has only a few counts. One junction end disagrees with the germline gene, perhaps due to a read error. V usage is TRBV28 and J usage is TRBJ1-5; D is ambiguous. CDR1 is MDHEN and CDR2 is SYDVKM in the germline V gene. The CDR3 covers 14 residues. CDR3 amino acids: CASSLYNSNQPQHF. The CDR3, as DNA: TGTGCCAGCAGCTTATACAATAGCAATCAGCCCCAGCATTTT.

This chain joins TRBV30 and TRBJ2-2; tentative D call: TRBD1 (5 bases). Trimming removed 2 bases from V and 9 bases from J, with 10 bases in between. CDR3 size: 12 residues. Germline CDR1 reads GTSNPN; CDR2 reads SVGIG (reference sequence). CDR3 DNA: TGTGCCTGGAGTAAGGGGTTCAGGGAGCTGTTTTTT. Protein sequence: CAWSKGFRELFF.

This chain uses TRBV30 with TRBJ1-3; D perhaps matches TRBD1 (6 bases). V lost 4 bases, J lost 0 bases, and 10 bases lay in between. Germline V CDR1 and CDR2: GTSNPN, SVGIG (reference sequence). This CDR3 spans 14 amino acids. CDR3 DNA sequence: TGTGCCTGGAAGCAGGGGAACTCTGGAAACACCATATATTTT. This encodes CAWKQGNSGNTIYF.

The chain couples TRBV9 to TRBJ1-1, with 8 nucleotides matching TRBD1. V lost 0 bases, J lost 13 bases, and 8 bases stayed unmatched. This CDR3 contains 13 residues. Germline V gene sequence: CDR1 SGDLS, CDR2 YYNGEE. The CDR3 coding sequence is TGTGCCAGCAGCGTAGATCTGACAGGGGAGGTTTTCTTT. Its protein product is CASSVDLTGEVFF.

To note about this clone: A junction boundary mismatches the germline segment, possibly from a read error. This rearrangement joins TRBV7-9 to TRBJ2-3, with D possibly TRBD2 on 6 matching bases. The germline V gene encodes CDR1 SEHNR and CDR2 FQNEAQ (reference sequence). This CDR3 spans 15 amino acids. As DNA, the CDR3 is TGTGCCGGCAGTCCTGACGGGACTAGCACAGATACGCAGTATTTT. Translated: CAGSPDGTSTDTQYF.

This clone has only one observation. The chain links TRBV29-1 to TRBJ1-4; 7 positions agree with TRBD1. CDR3 length: 11 amino acids. J lost 8 bases, V lost 5 bases, and 2 bases had no gene match. CDR1 and CDR2 from the germline V gene are SQVTM and ANQGSEA. CDR3 protein: CSVPGGEKLFF. CDR3 bases: TGCAGCGTTCCAGGGGGGGAAAAACTGTTTTTT. Full variable domain (outside the CDR3, taken from reference TRBV29-1 and TRBJ1-4): SAVISQKPSRDICQRGTSLTIQCQVDSQVTMMFWYRQQPGQSLTLIATANQGSEATYESGFVIDKFPISRPNLTFSTLTVSNMSPEDSSIYLCSVPGGEKLFFGSGTQLSVL.

A few counts support this clone. The V and J genes are TRBV10-2 and TRBJ2-5, with D possibly matching TRBD2 (5 bases). Germline-derived CDR1 and CDR2 are WSHSY and SAAADI. The V and J ends lost 6 bases and 2 bases respectively, with 7 bases between them. The length of the CDR3 is 12 residues. The CDR3 region is CASRAVQETQYF. The CDR3 DNA reads TGCGCCAGCAGAGCGGTACAAGAGACCCAGTACTTC.

In its sample, this clone was seen once. The chain combines TRBV11-3 with TRBJ2-7; D call uncertain. Trimming removed 4 bases at V and 7 bases at J, with 11 bases between. This CDR3 has 12 residues. Germline lookup yields CDR1 SGHNT and CDR2 YENEEA. The CDR3 loop is CASSYDTEEQYF. DNA of the CDR3: TGTGCCAGCAGCTACGACACGGAAGAGCAGTACTTC. The full variable domain, rest sourced from reference TRBV11-3 and TRBJ2-7, is EAGVVQSPRYKIIEKKQPVAFWCNPISGHNTLYWYLQNLGQGPELLIRYENEEAVDDSQLPKDRFSAERLKGVDSTLKIQPAELGDSAVYLCASSYDTEEQYFGPGTRLTVT.

This clone appeared a few times. The rearrangement links TRBV7-9 to TRBJ1-2, with 7 bases fitting TRBD1. CDR3 length: 12 amino acids. V trimming: 11 bases; J trimming: 5 bases; junction bases outside the gene matches: 8. Germline CDR1 SEHNR, CDR2 FQNEAQ (reference sequence). The CDR3: CAAQGGTYGYTF. CDR3 DNA: TGTGCCGCGCAGGGGGGAACGTATGGCTACACCTTC.

This clone was seen only once. The chain uses TRBV2 and TRBJ1-6, with D possibly TRBD1 on 5 matching bases. This CDR3 contains 17 residues. The germline V gene encodes CDR1 SNHLY and CDR2 FYNNEI. The V end lost 0 bases, the J end lost 2 bases, and 11 bases lay between the germline ends. The CDR3 here is CASSEAARAAYNSPLHF. The CDR3 region has the DNA TGTGCCAGCAGTGAAGCGGCCAGGGCCGCCTATAATTCACCCCTCCACTTT.

This chain connects TRBV9 to TRBJ1-2; 8 nucleotides line up with TRBD1. The CDR3 has 16 amino acids. Germline assignment: CDR1 SGDLS and CDR2 YYNGEE. Germline trimming cut 4 bases from V and 5 bases from J; bases unmatched to any gene: 13. The DNA of the CDR3 is TGTGCCAGCAGCCCTCATGCTATCGGGACAGGATATGGCTACACCTTC. Its translation is CASSPHAIGTGYGYTF.

The chain has TRBV5-5 and TRBJ1-1; no firm D call. V shed 2 bases and J shed 4 bases, with 18 bases lying between them. The CDR3 extends over 16 amino acids. The germline gives CDR1 SGHKS, CDR2 YYEKEE (reference sequence). CDR3 DNA: TGTGCCAGCAGCTTAACGTCGCATCCCGGAGGCACTGAAGCTTTCTTT. This translates into CASSLTSHPGGTEAFF. The full variable domain, with the rest looked up from reference TRBV5-5 and TRBJ1-1, is DAGVTQSPTHLIKTRGQQVTLRCSPISGHKSVSWYQQVLGQGPQFIFQYYEKEERGRGNFPDRFSARQFPNYSSELNVNALLLGDSALYLCASSLTSHPGGTEAFFGQGTRLTVV.

The chain combines TRBV6-1 with TRBJ1-5; no firm D call. Germline V CDR1 and CDR2: MNHNS, SASEGT. The CDR3 spans 15 residues. V was clipped by 8 bases and J by 0 bases, with 14 bases between them. CDR3 sequence reads: CASGPAYYSNQPQHF. The CDR3 DNA sequence: TGTGCCAGCGGGCCAGCCTATTATAGCAATCAGCCCCAGCATTTT.

The chain has TRBV7-9 and TRBJ1-1, with a weak D call TRBD1 (5 bases). Germline lookup yields CDR1 SEHNR and CDR2 FQNEAQ (reference sequence). V lost 10 bases to trimming and J lost 0 bases, with 12 bases between them. The CDR3 runs to 13 residues. The CDR3 loop is CATDRFMNTEAFF. The CDR3 nucleotides are TGTGCCACCGACAGATTCATGAACACTGAAGCTTTCTTT.

The chain joins TRBV9 to TRBJ2-1, with D maybe TRBD1 (5 bases). Germline CDR1 reads SGDLS; CDR2 reads YYNGEE. The CDR3 has 15 residues. V was shortened by 0 bases and J by 4 bases, with 11 bases between the two germline ends. DNA of the CDR3: TGTGCCAGCAGCGTAGGTGCGCAGGGTTACAATGAGCAGTTCTTC. Residues: CASSVGAQGYNEQFF.